Here is one T cell receptor beta chain with its context. The CDR3 is 16 amino acids. Between the trimmed V and J ends, which lost 6 bases and 0 bases, there was a span of 15 bases. This record belongs to a study of T cells after yellow fever vaccination. TCRdb redid the calling of the 5' RACE reads with MiXCR, one entry per CDR3 protein. The table lists 300,000 to 450,000 distinct CDR3 sequences, approximately 8% of them singletons, with around 17% in the top ten. The receptor was isolated from a man younger than 35 who received the YFV17D yellow fever vaccine. The chain carries TRBV12-3 or TRBV12-4 and TRBJ1-3; D is unresolved. The material was PBMCs, obtained roughly 46 days after the first yellow fever vaccination. DNA for the CDR3: TGTGCCAGCAGCCTAGAGGCAACCTACTCTGGAAACACCATATATTTT. It translates to CASSLEATYSGNTIYF.